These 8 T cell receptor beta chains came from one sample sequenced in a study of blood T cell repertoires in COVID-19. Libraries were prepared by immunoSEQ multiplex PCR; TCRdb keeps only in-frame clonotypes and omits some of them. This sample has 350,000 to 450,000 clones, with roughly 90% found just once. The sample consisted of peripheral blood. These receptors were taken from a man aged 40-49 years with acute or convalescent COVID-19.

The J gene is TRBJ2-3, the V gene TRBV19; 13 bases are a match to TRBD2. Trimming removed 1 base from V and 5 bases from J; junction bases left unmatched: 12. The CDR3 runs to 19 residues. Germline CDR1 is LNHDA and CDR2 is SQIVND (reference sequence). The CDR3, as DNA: TGTGCCAGTAGTATAGCGCTAACTAGCGGGAGGGTTCAGGGAGATACGCAGTATTTT. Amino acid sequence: CASSIALTSGRVQGDTQYF.

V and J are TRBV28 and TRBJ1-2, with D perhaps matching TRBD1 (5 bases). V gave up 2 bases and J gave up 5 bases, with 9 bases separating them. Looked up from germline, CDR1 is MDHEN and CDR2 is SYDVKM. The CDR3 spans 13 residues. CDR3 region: CASSLGRVYGYTF. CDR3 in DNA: TGTGCCAGCAGTTTAGGCAGGGTGTATGGCTACACCTTC.

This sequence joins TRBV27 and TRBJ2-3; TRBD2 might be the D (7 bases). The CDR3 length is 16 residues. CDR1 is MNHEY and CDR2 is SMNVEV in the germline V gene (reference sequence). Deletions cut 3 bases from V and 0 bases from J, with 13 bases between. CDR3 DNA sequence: TGTGCCAGCAGTTTGAGGGGGGAGGGTAGCACAGATACGCAGTATTTT. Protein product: CASSLRGEGSTDTQYF.

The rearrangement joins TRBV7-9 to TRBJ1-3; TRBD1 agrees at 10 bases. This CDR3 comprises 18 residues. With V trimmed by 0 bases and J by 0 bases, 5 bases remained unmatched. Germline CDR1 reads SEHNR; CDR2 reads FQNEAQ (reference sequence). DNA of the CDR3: TGTGCCAGCAGCTTAGCGTGGGACAGGGGCAACTCTGGAAACACCATATATTTT. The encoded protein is CASSLAWDRGNSGNTIYF.

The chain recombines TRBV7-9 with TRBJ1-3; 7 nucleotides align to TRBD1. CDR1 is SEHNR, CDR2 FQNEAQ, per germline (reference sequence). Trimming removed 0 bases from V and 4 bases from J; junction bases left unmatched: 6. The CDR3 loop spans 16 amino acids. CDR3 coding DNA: TGTGCCAGCAGCTTAGCGGCAGGGGGTTACGGAAACACCATATATTTT. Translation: CASSLAAGGYGNTIYF.

The CDR3 spells CASRATWTGDVTDTQYF. For the CDR3, the DNA is TGTGCCAGCAGAGCAACGTGGACAGGCGATGTCACAGATACGCAGTATTTT. This chain links TRBV2 with TRBJ2-3, with 7 bases lining up with TRBD1. The CDR3 is made up of 17 amino acids. The V and J ends lost 6 bases and 2 bases, in that order; junction bases with no gene match: 14. Germline CDR1 is SNHLY and CDR2 is FYNNEI.

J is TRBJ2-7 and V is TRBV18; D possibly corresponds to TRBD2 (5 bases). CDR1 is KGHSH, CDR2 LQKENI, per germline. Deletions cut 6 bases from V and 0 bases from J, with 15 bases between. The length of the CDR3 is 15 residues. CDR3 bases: TGTGCCAGCTCCCGGGGTGGATCGGGCTCCTACGAGCAGTACTTC. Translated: CASSRGGSGSYEQYF.

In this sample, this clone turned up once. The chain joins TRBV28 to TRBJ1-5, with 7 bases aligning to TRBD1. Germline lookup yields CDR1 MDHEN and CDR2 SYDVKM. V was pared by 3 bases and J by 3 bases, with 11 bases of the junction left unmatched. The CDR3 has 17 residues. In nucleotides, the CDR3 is TGTGCCAGCAGTTTGCTAAGAGGGGACAGTGACAATCAGCCCCAGCATTTT. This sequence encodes CASSLLRGDSDNQPQHF.